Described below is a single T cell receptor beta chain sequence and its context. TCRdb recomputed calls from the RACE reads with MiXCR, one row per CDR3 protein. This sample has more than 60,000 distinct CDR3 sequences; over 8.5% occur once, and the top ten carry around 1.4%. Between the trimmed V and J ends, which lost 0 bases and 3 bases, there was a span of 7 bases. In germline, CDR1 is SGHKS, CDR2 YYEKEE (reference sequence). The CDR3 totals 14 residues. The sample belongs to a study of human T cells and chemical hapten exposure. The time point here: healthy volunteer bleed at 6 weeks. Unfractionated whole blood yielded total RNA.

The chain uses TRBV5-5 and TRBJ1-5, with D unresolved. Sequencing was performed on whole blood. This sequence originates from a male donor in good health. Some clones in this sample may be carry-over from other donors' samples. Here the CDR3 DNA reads TGTGCCAGCAGCTTGGCGGCAGCCAATCAGCCCCAGCATTTT. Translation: CASSLAAANQPQHF.